This T cell receptor beta chain stems from a study of radiation and T cells in renal cell carcinoma. Libraries were prepared by immunoSEQ multiplex PCR; TCRdb keeps only in-frame clonotypes and omits some of them. The sample contains around 180,000 clones, about 88% of which appear only once. Germline loops: CDR1 KGHSH, CDR2 LQKENI. There are 14 residues in the CDR3. The junction had 6 bases not matched to a gene; V was cut back by 3 bases and J by 4 bases. Time point noted: blood 4 weeks post-SBRT, at nephrectomy. Treatment described: 15 Gy SBRT to primary tumor, nephrectomy 4 weeks later. Nephrectomy followed 15 Gy stereotactic body radiation by 4 weeks. Clear cell pathology was present in this patient's renal cell carcinoma.

The gene calls are TRBV18 and TRBJ2-7; 7 bases align to TRBD1. Source: blood, taken from a patient whose treatment included radiotherapy and nephrectomy. The source of this sequence is a woman between 50 and 59 years old with renal cell carcinoma. CDR3 protein: CASSPNSGQYEQYF. In DNA, the CDR3 is TGTGCCAGCTCACCGAATTCGGGACAGTACGAGCAGTACTTC. Full variable domain (rest looked up from reference TRBV18 and TRBJ2-7): NAGVMQNPRHLVRRRGQEARLRCSPMKGHSHVYWYRQLPEEGLKFMVYLQKENIIDESGMPKERFSAEFPKEGPSILRIQQVVRGDSAAYFCASSPNSGQYEQYFGPGTRLTVT.